The 26 T cell receptor beta chains below all came from one sample that was sequenced in a study of blood T cell repertoires in COVID-19. Clones were read by immunoSEQ multiplex PCR, and TCRdb kept only the in-frame ones, dropping some. Of about 480,000 clones listed, around nine tenths were seen once; the top ten hold approximately 4.5%. Sequencing used peripheral blood. The receptors were sampled from a woman in her thirties with acute or convalescent COVID-19.

This chain links TRBV12-5 with TRBJ2-3, with D tentatively TRBD1 (5 bases). This CDR3 contains 16 residues. Trimming cost V 1 base and J 6 bases, with 17 bases left between them. Germline V gene sequence: CDR1 LGHNT, CDR2 FRNRAP. The CDR3 bases are TGTGCTAGTGGTTTGGGGGGCCCAGCCCCCTACGATACGCAGTATTTT. It specifies CASGLGGPAPYDTQYF.

This chain connects TRBV5-1 to TRBJ1-3; D is unresolved. Trimming removed 5 bases at V and 0 bases at J, with 9 bases between. This CDR3 has 14 residues. The V gene's germline CDR1 is SGHRS and CDR2 YFSETQ. This CDR3 reads CASREGDSGNTIYF. The CDR3 DNA is TGCGCCAGCAGGGAGGGCGACTCTGGAAACACCATATATTTT.

V gene TRBV20-1 combines with J gene TRBJ1-1, with a tentative D call TRBD1 (6 bases). The length of the CDR3 is 11 residues. Germline-derived CDR1 and CDR2 are DFQATT and SNEGSKA (reference sequence). The germline V and J ends were trimmed by 4 bases and 10 bases, with 13 bases remaining between them. The CDR3 nucleotides are TGCAGTGCTACGACAGGTAAACGAGCTTTCTTT. Translating gives CSATTGKRAFF.

Concerning this clone itself: This CDR3 is also generated by other DNA sequences in the sample. The CDR3 nucleotides read TGTGCCAGCAGCCCGCTAGCGGGGGGGCTGACCGGGGAGCTGTTTTTT. It translates to CASSPLAGGLTGELFF. V usage is TRBV3-1 (or the pseudogene TRBV3-2) and J usage is TRBJ2-2, with 12 bases matching TRBD2. Trimming removed 4 bases from V and 5 bases from J; junction bases left unmatched: 5. The CDR3 covers 16 residues. Per the germline V gene, CDR1 is LGHDT and CDR2 is YNNKEL (reference sequence).

CDR3 nucleotide sequence: TGTGCCAGCAGCCCCCCGGGGGGTGCAACTAATGAAAAACTGTTTTTT. Translation: CASSPPGGATNEKLFF. V gene TRBV9 combines with J gene TRBJ1-4; perhaps TRBD1 as D (5 bases). This CDR3 comprises 16 residues. Trimming removed 4 bases at V and 0 bases at J, with 13 bases between. Per the germline V gene, CDR1 is SGDLS and CDR2 is YYNGEE.

The rearrangement joins TRBV28 to TRBJ2-2, with a weak D call TRBD1 (7 bases). The ends were cut back, 6 bases at V and 6 bases at J, with 17 bases in the middle. The germline V gene encodes CDR1 MDHEN and CDR2 SYDVKM. The length of the CDR3 is 15 residues. The CDR3 nucleotides read TGTGCCAGCAGCCGCACAGGGGTAGCGGCCGGGGAGCTGTTTTTT. This gives the protein CASSRTGVAAGELFF.

V is TRBV6-1 and J is TRBJ1-4, with D hard to call. Trimming removed 2 bases at V and 4 bases at J, with 8 bases between. This CDR3 is built from 14 residues. Germline lookup yields CDR1 MNHNS and CDR2 SASEGT. The CDR3 loop is CASSEWSVNEKLFF. As DNA, the CDR3 is TGTGCCAGCAGTGAATGGTCAGTTAATGAAAAACTGTTTTTT.

CDR3 in DNA: TGTGCCTGGACACCCGGCAGGATCAATGAGCAGTTCTTC. As protein: CAWTPGRINEQFF. This chain uses TRBV30 with TRBJ2-1; the D is unclear. CDR3 length: 13 residues. V was trimmed by 4 bases and J by 6 bases, leaving 13 bases between them. CDR1 and CDR2 (germline): GTSNPN, SVGIG (reference sequence).

This rearrangement joins TRBV3-1 (or the pseudogene TRBV3-2) to TRBJ2-2; 8 bases line up with TRBD1. The germline gives CDR1 LGHDT, CDR2 YNNKEL (reference sequence). This CDR3 has 16 amino acids. V shed 5 bases and J 0 bases; nucleotides not matched to a gene: 5. The CDR3 DNA is TGTGCCAGCAGCTCCCGACAGGGGACGAACACCGGGGAGCTGTTTTTT. Amino acids: CASSSRQGTNTGELFF.

The rearrangement links TRBV7-3 to TRBJ2-5; 12 bases align to TRBD2. There are 16 residues in the CDR3. J gave up 5 bases and V 8 bases, and 12 bases lay outside the gene matches. Germline assignment: CDR1 SGHTA and CDR2 FQGTGA. The CDR3 is CASSLLAGGQMETQYF. DNA of the CDR3: TGTGCCAGCTCCCTCCTAGCGGGGGGGCAGATGGAGACCCAGTACTTC.

The rearrangement links TRBV6-5 to TRBJ1-3, with TRBD1 matching over 8 bases. With 1 base clipped from V and 5 bases from J, the junction kept 4 bases outside the gene matches. Germline V lookup: CDR1 MNHEY, CDR2 SVGAGI. The CDR3 loop spans 15 amino acids. The CDR3 sequence: CASSYFDRGRNTIYF. The CDR3 nucleotides are TGTGCCAGCAGTTACTTTGACAGGGGAAGAAACACCATATATTTT.

This chain joins TRBV2 and TRBJ2-3, with 8 bases that match TRBD1. CDR3 length: 16 amino acids. Germline CDR1 reads SNHLY; CDR2 reads FYNNEI. J lost 2 bases, V lost 8 bases, and 12 bases had no gene match. The CDR3 protein is CASWRDRGVHTDTQYF. In DNA, the CDR3 is TGTGCCAGCTGGAGAGACAGGGGCGTTCACACAGATACGCAGTATTTT.

The chain combines TRBV2 with TRBJ2-5, with 11 bases fitting TRBD1. Looked up from germline, CDR1 is SNHLY and CDR2 is FYNNEI. With 6 bases clipped from V and 7 bases from J, the junction kept 10 bases outside the gene matches. The CDR3 extends over 15 amino acids. In DNA, the CDR3 is TGTGCCAGCAGAGTTAGGACAGGGGGCGGGGGGACCCAGTACTTC. Encoded protein: CASRVRTGGGGTQYF.

V and J are TRBV25-1 and TRBJ2-7, with 7 positions matching TRBD1. From germline, CDR1 is MGHDK and CDR2 SYGVNS. CDR3 length equals 15 residues. Trimming took 2 bases from V and 0 from J; bases not matched to a gene: 4. The CDR3 spells CASSETGTASYEQYF. As DNA, the CDR3 is TGTGCCAGCAGTGAAACCGGGACAGCCTCCTACGAGCAGTACTTC.

V and J are TRBV6-5 and TRBJ1-6; no clear D gene. Germline V gene data show CDR1 as MNHEY and CDR2 as SVGAGI. The CDR3 is made up of 15 amino acids. Trimming stripped 0 bases from V and 5 bases from J, with 8 bases between. CDR3 DNA sequence: TGTGCCAGCAGTTACTCGCGGCTCGATAATTCACCCCTCCACTTT. Amino acids: CASSYSRLDNSPLHF.

V is TRBV30 and J is TRBJ2-1; 9 nucleotides agree with TRBD1. CDR3 length: 15 amino acids. The ends lost 5 bases at V and 8 bases at J; junction bases unmatched: 13. Germline V gene data show CDR1 as GTSNPN and CDR2 as SVGIG (reference sequence). DNA of the CDR3: TGTGCCTGGGGATGGACTTACAGGGGGCTCGATGAGCAGTTCTTC. Encoded protein: CAWGWTYRGLDEQFF.

The chain links TRBV29-1 to TRBJ2-1; tentatively, D is TRBD2 (6 bases). The CDR3 extends over 13 amino acids. The V and J ends lost 7 bases and 3 bases respectively, with 13 bases between them. Per the germline V gene, CDR1 is SQVTM and CDR2 is ANQGSEA. The CDR3 sequence is CSGTGGGYNEQFF. CDR3 DNA: TGCAGCGGAACCGGGGGAGGCTACAATGAGCAGTTCTTC.

The chain employs TRBV5-4 and TRBJ2-3, with D uncertain. Germline V gene data show CDR1 as SGHNT and CDR2 as YYREEE (reference sequence). V dropped 0 bases and J dropped 3 bases, with 14 bases sitting between them. The CDR3 loop spans 16 amino acids. The CDR3: CASSLGFSIGTDTQYF. CDR3 coding DNA: TGTGCCAGCAGCTTGGGGTTTTCCATCGGTACAGATACGCAGTATTTT.

V gene TRBV4-1 combines with J gene TRBJ2-3; TRBD1 matches at 8 bases. Germline V gene sequence: CDR1 MGHRA, CDR2 YSYEKL. V gave up 1 base and J gave up 0 bases; unmatched junction bases: 6. This CDR3 has 17 residues. For the CDR3, the DNA is TGCGCCAGCAGCCAAGGGACAGGGACCTCTAGCACAGATACGCAGTATTTT. It is translated as CASSQGTGTSSTDTQYF.

V and J are TRBV5-5 and TRBJ1-5; maybe TRBD1 (6 bases). This CDR3 region has 13 residues. Trimming shortened V by 0 bases and J by 7 bases, and 8 bases separated the two germline ends. Per the germline V gene, CDR1 is SGHKS and CDR2 is YYEKEE (reference sequence). The CDR3 bases are TGTGCCAGCAGCTTGGACAGGGTCCAGCCCCAGCATTTT. This codes for CASSLDRVQPQHF.

In its sample, this clone was seen once. This rearrangement joins TRBV7-9 to TRBJ1-2, with D tentatively TRBD1 (5 bases). CDR3 size: 14 residues. Deletions cut 4 bases from V and 4 bases from J, with 13 bases between. From germline, CDR1 is SEHNR and CDR2 FQNEAQ (reference sequence). The CDR3 loop reads CASSSNQGIYGYTF. CDR3 coding DNA: TGTGCCAGCAGCTCCAATCAGGGAATCTATGGCTACACCTTC.

J is TRBJ1-1 and V is TRBV5-1; D perhaps matches TRBD1 (6 bases). The CDR3 loop spans 12 amino acids. Germline lookup yields CDR1 SGHRS and CDR2 YFSETQ. With 4 bases removed from V and 9 bases from J, the gap between germline ends came to 13 bases. CDR3 protein: CASSATQGKAFF. Here the CDR3 DNA reads TGCGCCAGCAGCGCAACACAGGGTAAAGCTTTCTTT.

This chain uses TRBV6-5 with TRBJ1-3; D possibly corresponds to TRBD1 (5 bases). In germline, CDR1 is MNHEY, CDR2 SVGAGI. CDR3 length: 13 amino acids. V lost 4 bases and J lost 3, with 7 bases in between. DNA of the CDR3: TGTGCCAGCAGTTGCGACAGTGGAAACACCATATATTTT. Its translation: CASSCDSGNTIYF.

The CDR3 is CASSMSGHQPQHF. CDR3 nucleotides: TGTGCCAGTAGTATGTCAGGGCATCAGCCCCAGCATTTT. The chain has TRBV19 and TRBJ1-5; perhaps TRBD1 as D (5 bases). This CDR3 spans 13 amino acids. Between the trimmed V and J ends, which lost 3 bases and 5 bases, there was a span of 8 bases. CDR1 and CDR2 (germline): LNHDA, SQIVND (reference sequence).

This clone is deemed medium-sized. This chain uses TRBV21-1 with TRBJ2-1; TRBD2 is the table's D call, not checked against the DNA. TRBV21-1 is reported as a pseudogene. The CDR3 contains 15 residues. CDR3 nucleotides: TGTGCCACCCGCCCGTTGCGGCGGCCCTACAATGAGCAGTTCTTC. Protein product: CATRPLRRPYNEQFF.

This rearrangement joins TRBV5-1 to TRBJ2-2, with 10 bases aligning to TRBD2. The CDR3 runs 18 residues. With V trimmed by 4 bases and J by 2 bases, 11 bases remained unmatched. From germline, CDR1 is SGHRS and CDR2 YFSETQ. CDR3 sequence: CASSLNPSGGTNTGELFF. The CDR3 coding sequence is TGCGCCAGCAGCCTGAACCCTAGCGGGGGAACCAACACCGGGGAGCTGTTTTTT. Variable domain in full (rest from reference TRBV5-1 and TRBJ2-2): KAGVTQTPRYLIKTRGQQVTLSCSPISGHRSVSWYQQTPGQGLQFLFEYFSETQRNKGNFPGRFSGRQFSNSRSEMNVSTLELGDSALYLCASSLNPSGGTNTGELFFGEGSRLTVL.